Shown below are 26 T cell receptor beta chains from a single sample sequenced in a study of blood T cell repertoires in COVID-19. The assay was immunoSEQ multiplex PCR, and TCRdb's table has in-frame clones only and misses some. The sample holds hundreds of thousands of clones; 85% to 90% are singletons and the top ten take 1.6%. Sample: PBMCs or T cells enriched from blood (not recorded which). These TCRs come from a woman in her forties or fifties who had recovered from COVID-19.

CDR3 amino acids: CASSTISGRTYNEQFF. DNA of the CDR3: TGTGCCAGCAGTACCATTAGCGGGAGAACCTACAATGAGCAGTTCTTC. The rearrangement uses TRBV28 and TRBJ2-1, with 9 bases that match TRBD2. The CDR3 consists of 16 residues. V trimming: 5 bases; J trimming: 2 bases; junction bases outside the gene matches: 7. The germline V gene has CDR1 MDHEN and CDR2 SYDVKM.

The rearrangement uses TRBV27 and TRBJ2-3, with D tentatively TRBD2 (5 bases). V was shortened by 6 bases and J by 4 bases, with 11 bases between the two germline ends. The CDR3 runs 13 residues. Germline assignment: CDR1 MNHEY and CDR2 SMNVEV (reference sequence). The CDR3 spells CASSDRGSDTQYF. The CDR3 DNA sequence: TGTGCCAGCAGCGACCGCGGGTCAGATACGCAGTATTTT.

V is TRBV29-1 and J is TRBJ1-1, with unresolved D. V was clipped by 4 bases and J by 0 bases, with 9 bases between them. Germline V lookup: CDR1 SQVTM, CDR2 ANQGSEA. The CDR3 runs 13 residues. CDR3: CSVARGMNTEAFF. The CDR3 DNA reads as TGCAGCGTTGCCCGGGGAATGAACACTGAAGCTTTCTTT.

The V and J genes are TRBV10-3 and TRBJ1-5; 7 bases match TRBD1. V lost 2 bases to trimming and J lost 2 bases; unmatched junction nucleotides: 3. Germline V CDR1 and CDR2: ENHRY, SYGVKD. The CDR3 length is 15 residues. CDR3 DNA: TGTGCCATCAGTGAGGACAGGGACGGCAATCAGCCCCAGCATTTT. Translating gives CAISEDRDGNQPQHF.

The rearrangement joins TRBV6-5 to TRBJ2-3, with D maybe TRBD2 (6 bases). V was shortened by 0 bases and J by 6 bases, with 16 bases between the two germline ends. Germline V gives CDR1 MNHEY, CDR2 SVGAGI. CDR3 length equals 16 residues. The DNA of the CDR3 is TGTGCCAGCAGTTACTCTAGCGGCTCTATAAGGGATACGCAGTATTTT. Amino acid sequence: CASSYSSGSIRDTQYF.

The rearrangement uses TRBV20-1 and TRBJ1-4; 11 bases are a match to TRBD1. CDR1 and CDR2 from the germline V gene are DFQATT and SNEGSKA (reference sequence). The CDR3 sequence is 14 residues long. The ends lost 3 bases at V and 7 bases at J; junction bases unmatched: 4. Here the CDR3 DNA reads TGCAGTGCTAGTCAAGGGACAGGGGGTGAAAAACTGTTTTTT. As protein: CSASQGTGGEKLFF.

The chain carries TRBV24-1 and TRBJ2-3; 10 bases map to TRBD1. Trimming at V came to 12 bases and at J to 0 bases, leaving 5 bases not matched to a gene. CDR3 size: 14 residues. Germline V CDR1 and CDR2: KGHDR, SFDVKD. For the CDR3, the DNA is TGTGCCGCGGGGACAGGGGTTAGCACAGATACGCAGTATTTT. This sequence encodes CAAGTGVSTDTQYF.

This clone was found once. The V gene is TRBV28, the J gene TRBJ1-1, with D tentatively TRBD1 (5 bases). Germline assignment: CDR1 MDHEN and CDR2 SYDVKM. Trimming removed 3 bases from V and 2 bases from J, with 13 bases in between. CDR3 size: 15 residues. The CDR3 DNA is TGTGCCAGCAGTTTTTCCGGAGGGGAAAACACTGAAGCTTTCTTT. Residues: CASSFSGGENTEAFF.

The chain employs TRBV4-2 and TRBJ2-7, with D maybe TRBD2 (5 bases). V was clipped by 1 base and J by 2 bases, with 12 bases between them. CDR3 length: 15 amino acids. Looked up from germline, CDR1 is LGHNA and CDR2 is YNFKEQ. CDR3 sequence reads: CASSQGIASTYEQYF. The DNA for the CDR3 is TGTGCCAGCAGCCAAGGAATAGCGAGTACCTACGAGCAGTACTTC.

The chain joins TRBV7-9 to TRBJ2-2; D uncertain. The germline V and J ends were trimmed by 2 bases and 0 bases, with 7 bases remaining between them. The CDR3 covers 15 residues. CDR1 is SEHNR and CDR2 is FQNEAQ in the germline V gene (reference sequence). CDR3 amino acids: CASSLTVPNTGELFF. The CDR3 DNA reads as TGTGCCAGCAGCTTAACAGTACCGAACACCGGGGAGCTGTTTTTT.

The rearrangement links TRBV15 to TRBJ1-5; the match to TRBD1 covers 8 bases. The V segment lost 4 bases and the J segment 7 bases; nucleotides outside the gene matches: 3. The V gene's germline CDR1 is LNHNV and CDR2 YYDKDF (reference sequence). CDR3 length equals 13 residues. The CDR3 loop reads CATSIDRGQPQHF. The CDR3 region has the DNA TGTGCCACCAGCATCGACAGGGGCCAGCCCCAGCATTTT.

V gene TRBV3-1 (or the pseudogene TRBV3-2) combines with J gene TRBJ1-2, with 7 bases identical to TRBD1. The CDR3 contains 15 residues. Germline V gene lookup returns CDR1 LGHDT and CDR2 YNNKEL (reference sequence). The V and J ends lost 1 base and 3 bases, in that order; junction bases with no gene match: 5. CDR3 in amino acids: CASSQVSRGDYGYTF. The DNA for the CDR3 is TGTGCCAGCAGCCAAGTTTCCAGGGGGGACTATGGCTACACCTTC.

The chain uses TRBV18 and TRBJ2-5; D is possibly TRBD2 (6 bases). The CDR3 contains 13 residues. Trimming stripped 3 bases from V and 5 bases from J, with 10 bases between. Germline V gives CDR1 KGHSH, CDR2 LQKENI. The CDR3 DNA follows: TGTGCCAGCTCACCGAGCGGGCTCGAGACCCAGTACTTC. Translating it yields CASSPSGLETQYF.

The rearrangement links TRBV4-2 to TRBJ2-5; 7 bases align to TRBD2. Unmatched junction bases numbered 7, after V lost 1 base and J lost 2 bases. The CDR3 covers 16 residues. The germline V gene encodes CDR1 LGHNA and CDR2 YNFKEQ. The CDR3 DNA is TGTGCCAGCAGCCAAGGGGGAGGGGCTGGGCAAGAGACCCAGTACTTC. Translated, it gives CASSQGGGAGQETQYF.

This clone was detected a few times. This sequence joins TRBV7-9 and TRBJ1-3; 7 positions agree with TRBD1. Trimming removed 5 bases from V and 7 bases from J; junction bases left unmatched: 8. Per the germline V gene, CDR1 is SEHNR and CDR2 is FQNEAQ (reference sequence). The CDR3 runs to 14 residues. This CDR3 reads CASSRRDRSNTIYF. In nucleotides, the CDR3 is TGTGCCAGCAGCCGCCGGGACAGATCCAACACCATATATTTT.

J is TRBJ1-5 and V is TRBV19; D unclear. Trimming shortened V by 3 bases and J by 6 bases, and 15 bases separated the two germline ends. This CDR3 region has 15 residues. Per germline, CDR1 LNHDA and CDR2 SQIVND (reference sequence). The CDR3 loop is CASSIRNLQAQPQHF. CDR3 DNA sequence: TGTGCCAGTAGTATTCGGAACCTGCAGGCTCAGCCCCAGCATTTT.

The CDR3 sequence is CASSPGPRDRGSSGELFF. The DNA of the CDR3 is TGTGCCAGCAGCCCCGGCCCCCGGGACAGGGGTTCTTCCGGGGAGCTGTTTTTT. The chain combines TRBV5-8 with TRBJ2-2; 10 positions agree with TRBD1. The V gene's germline CDR1 is SGHTS and CDR2 YDEGEE. V trimming: 4 bases; J trimming: 6 bases; junction bases outside the gene matches: 15. This CDR3 has 18 amino acids.

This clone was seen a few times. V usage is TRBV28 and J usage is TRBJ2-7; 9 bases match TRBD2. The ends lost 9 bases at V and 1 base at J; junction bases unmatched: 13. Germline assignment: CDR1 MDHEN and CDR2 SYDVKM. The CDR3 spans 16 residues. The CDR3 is CASLAGDSTPSYEQYF. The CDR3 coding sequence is TGTGCCAGTTTAGCGGGGGACTCCACCCCGTCCTACGAGCAGTACTTC.

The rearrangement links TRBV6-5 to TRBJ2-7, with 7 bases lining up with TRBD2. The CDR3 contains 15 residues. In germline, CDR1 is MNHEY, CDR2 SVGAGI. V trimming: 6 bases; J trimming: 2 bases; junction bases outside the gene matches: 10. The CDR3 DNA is TGTGCCAGCAGCGGACTTTCCAGCGGGACCTACGAGCAGTACTTC. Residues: CASSGLSSGTYEQYF.

The DNA of the CDR3 is TGTGCCAGTAGCAGACAGGGTCGAAATTCACCCCTCCACTTT. Protein product: CASSRQGRNSPLHF. J is TRBJ1-6 and V is TRBV28, with 7 bases matching TRBD1. V lost 9 bases and J lost 7; bases outside the gene matches: 9. In germline, CDR1 is MDHEN, CDR2 SYDVKM. The CDR3 is made up of 14 amino acids. The full variable domain, in which reference TRBV28 and TRBJ1-6 provide the parts outside the CDR3, is DVKVTQSSRYLVKRTGEKVFLECVQDMDHENMFWYRQDPGLGLRLIYFSYDVKMKEKGDIPEGYSVSREKKERFSLILESASTNQTSMYLCASSRQGRNSPLHFGNGTRLTVT.

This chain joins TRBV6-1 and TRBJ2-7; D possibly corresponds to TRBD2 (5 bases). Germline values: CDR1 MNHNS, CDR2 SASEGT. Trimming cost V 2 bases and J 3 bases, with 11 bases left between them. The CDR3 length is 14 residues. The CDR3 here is CASSERTGNYEQYF. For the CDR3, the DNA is TGTGCCAGCAGTGAAAGGACGGGGAACTACGAGCAGTACTTC.

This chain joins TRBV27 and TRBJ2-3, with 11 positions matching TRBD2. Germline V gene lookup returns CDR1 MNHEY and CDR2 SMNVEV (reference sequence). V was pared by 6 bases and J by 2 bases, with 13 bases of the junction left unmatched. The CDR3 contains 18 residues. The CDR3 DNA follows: TGTGCCAGCAGACCTGGGACTAGCGGCCTCTTACTCACAGATACGCAGTATTTT. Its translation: CASRPGTSGLLLTDTQYF.

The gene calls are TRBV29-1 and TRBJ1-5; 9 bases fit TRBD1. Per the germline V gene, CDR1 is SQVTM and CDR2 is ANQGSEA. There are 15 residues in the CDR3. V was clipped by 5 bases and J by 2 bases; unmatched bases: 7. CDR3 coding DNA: TGCAGCGTTAAGGAGACAGGGGGGCGCAATCAGCCCCAGCATTTT. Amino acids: CSVKETGGRNQPQHF.

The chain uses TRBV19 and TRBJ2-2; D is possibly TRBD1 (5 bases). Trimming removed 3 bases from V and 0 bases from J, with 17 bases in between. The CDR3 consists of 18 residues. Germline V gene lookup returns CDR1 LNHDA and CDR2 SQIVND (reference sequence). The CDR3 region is CASSMEPIRAANTGELFF. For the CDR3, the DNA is TGTGCCAGTAGTATGGAACCGATCAGGGCAGCGAACACCGGGGAGCTGTTTTTT.

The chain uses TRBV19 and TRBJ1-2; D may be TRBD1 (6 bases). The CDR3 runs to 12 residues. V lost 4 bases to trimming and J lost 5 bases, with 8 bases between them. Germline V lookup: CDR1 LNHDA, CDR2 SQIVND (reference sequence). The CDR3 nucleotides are TGTGCCAGTAGTAGACAGGAGTATGGCTACACCTTC. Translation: CASSRQEYGYTF.

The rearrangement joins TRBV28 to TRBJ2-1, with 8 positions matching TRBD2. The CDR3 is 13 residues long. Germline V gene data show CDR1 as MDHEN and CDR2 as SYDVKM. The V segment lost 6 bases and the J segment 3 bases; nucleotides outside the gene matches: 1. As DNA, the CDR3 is TGTGCCAGCAGAAGCGGGAGCTACAATGAGCAGTTCTTC. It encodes CASRSGSYNEQFF.